These 8 T cell receptor beta chains were all obtained from the same sample, sequenced in a study of T-cell memory formation after mild COVID-19 (dated by TCRdb to the early 2020s). The library was made by 5' RACE. The listed sequencing device is Illumina NovaSeq 6000. Using fastp trimming at Q25 and MiXCR clonotype assembly, TCRdb reanalyzed the public sequencing data and kept in-frame beta chains. When rows share a CDR3 protein, they turn into one entry using the most common DNA and genes. Recorded for this sample are roughly 350,000 distinct CDR3 sequences; 25% to 30% of them occurred a single time. Roughly 12% of the sample is held by the ten biggest clonotypes. The sequencing sample was made of PBMCs or a T cell subset sorted from them (not recorded which). These receptors were taken from an adult woman who had mild COVID-19 (a few samples of this study predate the infection). The sample titles of this study are shuffled in the database, so cell type and time point are left out; the donor was told from shared clones.

This clonotype was seen a few times. The V call is TRBV11-2, the J call TRBJ2-7; D gene uncertain. In germline, CDR1 is SGHAT, CDR2 FQNNGV. The V and J ends lost 5 bases and 4 bases respectively, with 15 bases between them. This CDR3 has 14 amino acids. CDR3 nucleotide sequence: TGTGCCAGCAGCGATTATCTTAGACGGTACGAGCAGTACTTC. This codes for CASSDYLRRYEQYF. Filled out from reference TRBV11-2 and TRBJ2-7, the complete variable domain reads EAGVAQSPRYKIIEKRQSVAFWCNPISGHATLYWYQQILGQGPKLLIQFQNNGVVDDSQLPKDRFSAERLKGVDSTLKIQPAKLEDSAVYLCASSDYLRRYEQYFGPGTRLTVT.

This clonotype was counted between two and nine times. The chain uses TRBV4-3 and TRBJ2-7, with D maybe TRBD2 (6 bases). Per germline, CDR1 LGHNA and CDR2 YSLEER. Trimming shortened V by 4 bases and J by 3 bases, and 19 bases separated the two germline ends. The CDR3 totals 16 residues. The CDR3 region has the DNA TGCGCCAGCAGCCCCCGCCGGTTTAGCGGAGACTACGAGCAGTACTTC. Protein sequence: CASSPRRFSGDYEQYF.

This clonotype was seen a few times. This chain links TRBV12-3 or TRBV12-4 with TRBJ2-5, with a weak D call TRBD1 (6 bases). The CDR3 covers 14 residues. Trimming removed 7 bases from V and 6 bases from J, with 18 bases in between. The CDR3 DNA reads as TGTGCCAGCAAGACGGGACACGGGATCCAGACCCAGTACTTC. Amino acids: CASKTGHGIQTQYF.

The V and J genes are TRBV18 and TRBJ1-2; TRBD1 is a possible D gene (6 bases). The germline CDR1 and CDR2 sequences are KGHSH and LQKENI. Deletions cut 5 bases from V and 6 bases from J, with 16 bases between. There are 14 residues in the CDR3. The CDR3 DNA follows: TGTGCCAGCTCAACGTCACAGGGCAGGGATGGCTACACCTTC. Amino acid sequence: CASSTSQGRDGYTF.

This clonotype occurred many times. V is TRBV14 and J is TRBJ2-1, with 8 bases matching TRBD1. V gave up 4 bases and J gave up 8 bases; unmatched junction bases: 10. This CDR3 is 15 amino acids long. In germline, CDR1 is SGHDN, CDR2 FVKESK. The DNA for the CDR3 is TGTGCCAGCAGCCTTCCCCAGACAGGGGCCCATGAGCAGTTCTTC. Translating gives CASSLPQTGAHEQFF. Using reference TRBV14 and TRBJ2-1 for the parts outside the CDR3, the full variable domain is EAGVTQFPSHSVIEKGQTVTLRCDPISGHDNLYWYRRVMGKEIKFLLHFVKESKQDESGMPNNRFLAERTGGTYSTLKVQPAELEDSGVYFCASSLPQTGAHEQFFGPGTRLTVL.

The chain is built from TRBV4-1 and TRBJ1-4; D gene unclear. Looked up from germline, CDR1 is MGHRA and CDR2 is YSYEKL. The germline V and J ends were trimmed by 4 bases and 0 bases, with 15 bases remaining between them. This CDR3 contains 17 residues. CDR3 sequence reads: CASSRPNGNPTNEKLFF. The CDR3 DNA sequence: TGCGCCAGCAGCCGACCCAACGGGAACCCAACTAATGAAAAACTGTTTTTT.

This clonotype was found a few times. This sequence joins TRBV20-1 and TRBJ1-1, with a weak D call TRBD1 (6 bases). Germline V gives CDR1 DFQATT, CDR2 SNEGSKA (reference sequence). V was clipped by 5 bases and J by 3 bases, with 19 bases between them. The CDR3 loop spans 15 amino acids. CDR3 sequence (DNA): TGCAGTGCTGGGCCTGGGGGGCGGGTGGACACTGAAGCTTTCTTT. This gives the protein CSAGPGGRVDTEAFF.

The chain carries TRBV28 and TRBJ2-5; D is uncertain. The CDR3 covers 13 residues. The V gene's germline CDR1 is MDHEN and CDR2 SYDVKM. Trimming took off 5 bases at V and 5 bases at J, with 12 bases between the two ends. CDR3 nucleotides: TGTGCCAGCAGTGACCGACCTAGGGAGACCCAGTACTTC. Protein: CASSDRPRETQYF. Filled out from reference TRBV28 and TRBJ2-5, the complete variable domain reads DVKVTQSSRYLVKRTGEKVFLECVQDMDHENMFWYRQDPGLGLRLIYFSYDVKMKEKGDIPEGYSVSREKKERFSLILESASTNQTSMYLCASSDRPRETQYFGPGTRLLVL.